Listed here are 15 T cell receptor beta chains from one sample, sequenced in a study of blood T cell repertoires in COVID-19. Generated by immunoSEQ multiplex PCR, the TCRdb table keeps only in-frame clones and is missing some. The table lists approximately 49,000 clones, 82% of them singletons. The material sequenced was peripheral blood. The source is a human donor with acute or convalescent COVID-19. The donor label of this sample is uncertain.

The CDR3 nucleotides are TGTGCCAGCCGGGGGACGGAGTTGAACACTGAAGCTTTCTTT. It encodes CASRGTELNTEAFF. The chain employs TRBV19 and TRBJ1-1, with D tentatively TRBD1 (5 bases). The germline V gene encodes CDR1 LNHDA and CDR2 SQIVND (reference sequence). Trimming removed 9 bases at V and 0 bases at J, with 14 bases between. The CDR3 consists of 14 residues.

The chain recombines TRBV19 with TRBJ1-2; D may be TRBD1 (5 bases). The CDR3 has 13 residues. CDR1 and CDR2 from the germline V gene are LNHDA and SQIVND (reference sequence). V shed 0 bases and J shed 5 bases, with 7 bases lying between them. The CDR3 reads CASSIDRVYGYTF. CDR3 DNA: TGTGCCAGTAGTATAGACAGGGTTTATGGCTACACCTTC. Complete variable domain (other parts from reference TRBV19 and TRBJ1-2): DGGITQSPKYLFRKEGQNVTLSCEQNLNHDAMYWYRQDPGQGLRLIYYSQIVNDFQKGDIAEGYSVSREKKESFPLTVTSAQKNPTAFYLCASSIDRVYGYTFGSGTRLTVV.

The J gene is TRBJ2-2, the V gene TRBV6-5; D may be TRBD2 (5 bases). Germline V gene data show CDR1 as MNHEY and CDR2 as SVGAGI. Trimming stripped 7 bases from V and 6 bases from J, with 12 bases between. This CDR3 is 13 amino acids long. CDR3 DNA: TGTGCCAGCAACCCACTAGGAGCCGGGGAGCTGTTTTTT. Translating gives CASNPLGAGELFF.

This clone was recorded a few times. The chain recombines TRBV6-6 with TRBJ2-5, with TRBD2 matching 12 bases. The CDR3 loop spans 17 amino acids. V lost 5 bases and J lost 1; bases outside the gene matches: 8. Germline CDR1 MNHNY, CDR2 SVGAGI (reference sequence). The CDR3 coding sequence is TGTGCCAGCAGTCAAAGGGGACTAGCGGGCTCCCAAGAGACCCAGTACTTC. This sequence encodes CASSQRGLAGSQETQYF.

This clone was picked up a small number of times. The chain couples TRBV28 to TRBJ2-5; 12 bases match TRBD2. The V gene end was trimmed by 6 bases and the J gene end by 4 bases; junction bases not matched to a gene: 6. The CDR3 contains 15 residues. Per the germline V gene, CDR1 is MDHEN and CDR2 is SYDVKM. The CDR3 nucleotides are TGTGCCAGCAGCCCTAGCGGGAGGGAGGGAGAGACCCAGTACTTC. This translates into CASSPSGREGETQYF.

This rearrangement joins TRBV12-3 or TRBV12-4 to TRBJ2-5; weak D call: TRBD2 (5 bases). The CDR3 spans 12 residues. V was trimmed by 1 base and J by 5 bases, leaving 5 bases between them. The CDR3 region has the DNA TGTGCCAGCAGTTTAGGGGAGGAGACCCAGTACTTC. Amino acid sequence: CASSLGEETQYF.

The CDR3 DNA follows: TGTGCCAGCAGCAGAGGACAGAATGAAAAACTGTTTTTT. Its translation: CASSRGQNEKLFF. The rearrangement uses TRBV12-3 or TRBV12-4 and TRBJ1-4; D is perhaps TRBD1 (6 bases). The CDR3 is 13 amino acids. Between the trimmed V and J ends, which lost 6 bases and 5 bases, there was a span of 10 bases.

The chain combines TRBV2 with TRBJ2-7; D unresolved. Germline CDR1 reads SNHLY; CDR2 reads FYNNEI. This CDR3 spans 13 amino acids. V gave up 8 bases and J gave up 6 bases, with 17 bases separating them. The CDR3 DNA is TGTGCCAGCGTTGACATGATTCCATCCGAGCAGTACTTC. It specifies CASVDMIPSEQYF.

The chain has TRBV5-1 and TRBJ1-1; D might be TRBD1 (5 bases). The CDR3 loop spans 15 amino acids. Germline CDR1 SGHRS, CDR2 YFSETQ. The germline V and J ends were trimmed by 5 bases and 2 bases, with 16 bases remaining between them. CDR3 residues: CASSSSSGYNTEAFF. The CDR3, as DNA: TGCGCCAGCAGTTCCTCGTCAGGGTATAACACTGAAGCTTTCTTT.

The gene calls are TRBV29-1 and TRBJ1-4; D unclear. Germline V lookup: CDR1 SQVTM, CDR2 ANQGSEA. The CDR3 runs to 11 residues. The V and J ends lost 7 bases and 8 bases respectively, with 11 bases between them. The CDR3: CSGRRGEKLFF. The CDR3 nucleotides read TGCAGCGGCCGACGAGGCGAAAAACTGTTTTTT.

The V and J genes are TRBV13 and TRBJ2-5; tentative D call: TRBD2 (6 bases). The CDR3 is made up of 17 amino acids. The V end lost 2 bases, the J end lost 1 base, and 17 bases lay between the germline ends. The germline V gene has CDR1 PRHDT and CDR2 FYEKMQ (reference sequence). CDR3 sequence reads: CASSLKIGGGIQETQYF. CDR3 DNA: TGTGCCAGCAGCTTAAAAATCGGTGGAGGGATCCAAGAGACCCAGTACTTC.

This clone showed up just a few times. The chain carries TRBV24-1 and TRBJ2-3, with D unresolved. V was trimmed by 5 bases and J by 3 bases, leaving 8 bases between them. The CDR3 runs to 13 residues. Germline values: CDR1 KGHDR, CDR2 SFDVKD. CDR3 amino acids: CATSADATDTQYF. As DNA, the CDR3 is TGTGCCACCAGTGCTGATGCGACAGATACGCAGTATTTT.

The V and J genes are TRBV28 and TRBJ1-1; 7 nucleotides agree with TRBD1. Germline V gives CDR1 MDHEN, CDR2 SYDVKM. The V and J ends lost 4 bases and 0 bases, in that order; junction bases with no gene match: 5. The CDR3 runs 15 residues. CDR3 bases: TGTGCCAGCAGTTCAGCCGGGACAGTGAACACTGAAGCTTTCTTT. This encodes CASSSAGTVNTEAFF.

The sample holds a few counts of this clone. The genes are TRBV4-3 and TRBJ2-7; 11 nucleotides line up with TRBD1. This CDR3 has 17 residues. Germline-derived CDR1 and CDR2 are LGHNA and YSLEER. V shed 4 bases and J 3 bases; nucleotides not matched to a gene: 11. The CDR3 is CASSPFPPGTGGYEQYF. The CDR3 coding sequence is TGCGCCAGCAGCCCCTTTCCCCCCGGGACAGGGGGCTACGAGCAGTACTTC.

The chain joins TRBV7-8 to TRBJ2-1, with D possibly matching TRBD2 (5 bases). Deletions cut 1 base from V and 10 bases from J, with 17 bases between. The CDR3 totals 15 residues. Germline CDR1 and CDR2: SGHVS and FQNEAQ. The CDR3 loop is CASSLEVEGWREQFF. The CDR3, as DNA: TGTGCCAGCAGCTTAGAAGTCGAGGGCTGGAGGGAGCAGTTCTTC.